This T cell receptor (beta chain) was recovered during a study of T cells in Graves' hyperthyroidism and ophthalmopathy. This clonotype was seen a few times. Its antigen remains unidentified. Amplification targeted TCR beta CDR3 regions from RNA transcripts. RT-PCR in the first round (using the HTBI primer set) targeted the TCR CDR3. TCRdb analysed the multiplex PCR reads with MiXCR anew, one entry per CDR3 protein. The repertoire includes about 400,000 distinct CDR3 sequences, about 15% of them detected once, and roughly 7.7% sits in the top ten. Together with thyroid ultrasound, orbital computed tomography, serum thyroxine and TRAb, clinical symptoms were used for diagnoses. Fresh peripheral blood, around 10 ml of it, supplied the PBMCs. With V trimmed by 1 base and J by 4 bases, 8 bases remained unmatched. CDR3 length: 17 residues. Study-level points and caveats: Among thyroid clonotypes expanded above 0.001, most also appeared in blood.

The origin of this receptor is a woman aged 18 to 35 with Graves' hyperthyroidism. Input material: blood. The V and J genes are TRBV12-3 or TRBV12-4 and TRBJ1-3; 9 bases map to TRBD1. CDR3 residues: CASSLVGTGRLGNTIYF. In DNA, the CDR3 is TGTGCCAGCAGTTTAGTGGGGACAGGGCGGCTCGGAAACACCATATATTTT.